This is a list of T cell receptor beta chains from one sample in a study of shared clonotypes between healthy human individuals. This table comes from immunoSEQ multiplex PCR, and its TCRdb copy is limited to in-frame clones, with some not included. This sample yields approximately 2,300,000 clones, of which about 90% are seen a single time; more than 0.35% belongs to the top ten. Sequencing was carried out using naive CD4+ T cells from PBMCs. The receptors stem from a man between 18 and 29 years old in good health. Some clones in this sample may be carry-over from other donors' samples. Each CDR3 is given with its conserved first and last residue. Each record gives: D gene, V gene, clone size, J gene, CDR3 DNA, CDR3 protein. D genes are given only for firm matches. Some rows have no size entry. The others give once, few or many, or a class for an expanded clone.

>.|TRBV6-5|.|TRBJ1-1
TGTGCCAGCAGTCCCGTCCGGGACCCTCCCGAAGCTTTCTTT
CASSPVRDPPEAFF
>.|TRBV5-8|.|TRBJ2-4
TGTGCCACGAGAGGGGACCCGCGTGGGCCCCCGTACTTC
CATRGDPRGPPYF
>TRBD1|TRBV5-1|.|TRBJ2-7
TGCGCCAGCAGCTGGGGGACAGGGGGCCCCTACGAGCAGTACTTC
CASSWGTGGPYEQYF
>.|TRBV5-1|.|TRBJ2-4
TGCGCCAGCAGCGCGGTCCTATCCGGGACAGCCAAAAACATTCAGTACTTC
CASSAVLSGTAKNIQYF
>.|TRBV6-1|.|TRBJ1-5
TGTGCCACTAGGTTCTTCGGGGATCAGCCCCAGCATTTT
CATRFFGDQPQHF
>.|TRBV28|once|TRBJ2-7
TGTGCCAGCAGTCCTGGGCCGGGGTTATACGAGCAGTACTTC
CASSPGPGLYEQYF
>TRBD2|TRBV4-3|.|TRBJ2-7
TGCGCCAGCAGCCGAGTACTAGCGGGAGCGTCCTACGAGCAGTACTTC
CASSRVLAGASYEQYF
>.|TRBV20-1|.|TRBJ2-5
TGCAGTGTTCAGCTCCAAGAGACCCAGTACTTC
CSVQLQETQYF
>.|TRBV6-5|.|TRBJ1-3
TGTGCCAGCACCCCGGGGGGTTCTGGAAACACCATATATTTT
CASTPGGSGNTIYF
>.|TRBV5-1|once|TRBJ2-5
TGCGCCAGCAGTTTGGGAGTACAAGAGACCCAGTACTTC
CASSLGVQETQYF
>TRBD2|TRBV5-4|once|TRBJ2-3
TGTGCCAGCAGCTTACTGGGACTAGCGGGAGCCACAGATACGCAGTATTTT
CASSLLGLAGATDTQYF
>.|TRBV6-1|.|TRBJ2-1
TGTGCCAGCAGTGGCTCCCTTGGGGGGTTTATCTACAATGAGCAGTTCTTC
CASSGSLGGFIYNEQFF
>.|TRBV15|.|TRBJ1-5
TGTGCCACCAGCAGAGATTCGAAAGTTCTACTTAGCAATCAGCCCCAGCATTTT
CATSRDSKVLLSNQPQHF
>TRBD2|TRBV5-1|.|TRBJ2-7
TGCGCCAGTCAACTAGCGGGAGATCGTGAGCAGTACTTC
CASQLAGDREQYF
>TRBD1|TRBV10-3|.|TRBJ1-4
TGTGCCATCAGTGAGCCAAAACAGGGGCGGCCTGAAAAACTGTTTTTT
CAISEPKQGRPEKLFF
>.|TRBV6-1|once|TRBJ1-2
TGTGCCAGCAGTGATCGGAGGGGCGAGGTTCGAGGCTACACCTTC
CASSDRRGEVRGYTF
>.|TRBV6-1|.|TRBJ1-1
TGTGCCAGCAGTGACCCGGCGCAGACTGAAGCTTTCTTT
CASSDPAQTEAFF
>TRBD2|TRBV7-8|once|TRBJ2-7
TGTGCCAGCAGCCCCTCCCGACTAGCGGGAAATTTCGGGAACGAGCAGTACTTC
CASSPSRLAGNFGNEQYF
>TRBD2|TRBV28|.|TRBJ2-2
TGTGCCAGCAACTCAGCGGGAGAACGACGAACCGGGGAGCTGTTTTTT
CASNSAGERRTGELFF
>TRBD2|TRBV5-6|.|TRBJ2-1
TGTGCCAGCAGCTTCCGGCTAGCGGGAGGCTCGAATGAGCAGTTCTTC
CASSFRLAGGSNEQFF
>TRBD1|TRBV7-2|.|TRBJ1-1
TGTGCCAGCAGCTCCCAGCCGACAGGGGTGAACACTGAAGCTTTCTTT
CASSSQPTGVNTEAFF
>.|TRBV4-3|.|TRBJ2-7
TGCGCCAGCAGCCAAGATATTAGGCAGCTATACGAGCAGTACTTC
CASSQDIRQLYEQYF
>TRBD1|TRBV27|.|TRBJ1-2
TGTGCCAGCAGTTTTCAGGGACAGGGTGAAAGTGGCTACACCTTC
CASSFQGQGESGYTF
>TRBD2|TRBV7-3|.|TRBJ2-2
TGTGCCAGCAGCTTAAGTGGGCTAGCGGAGACCGGGGAGCTGTTTTTT
CASSLSGLAETGELFF
>TRBD2|TRBV5-1|.|TRBJ2-3
TGCGCCAGCGGGCCGACTAGCGGCCGCACAGATACGCAGTATTTT
CASGPTSGRTDTQYF
>TRBD1|TRBV10-3|.|TRBJ2-7
TGTGCCATCAGAGCGACAGGGCCCTACGAGCAGTACTTC
CAIRATGPYEQYF